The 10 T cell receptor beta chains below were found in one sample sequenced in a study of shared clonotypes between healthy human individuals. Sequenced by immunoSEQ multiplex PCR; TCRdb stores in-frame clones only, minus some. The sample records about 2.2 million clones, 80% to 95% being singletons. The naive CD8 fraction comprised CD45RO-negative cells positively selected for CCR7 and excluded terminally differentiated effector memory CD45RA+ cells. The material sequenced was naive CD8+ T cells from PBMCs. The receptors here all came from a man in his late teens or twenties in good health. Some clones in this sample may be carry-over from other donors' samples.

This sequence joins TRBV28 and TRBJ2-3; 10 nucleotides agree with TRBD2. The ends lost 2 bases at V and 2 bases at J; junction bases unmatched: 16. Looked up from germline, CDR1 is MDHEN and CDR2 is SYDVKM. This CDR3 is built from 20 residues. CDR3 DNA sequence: TGTGCCAGCAGTTTAAGCGGGGTCCAGCGGGAGGGATCATCCACAGATACGCAGTATTTT. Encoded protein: CASSLSGVQREGSSTDTQYF.

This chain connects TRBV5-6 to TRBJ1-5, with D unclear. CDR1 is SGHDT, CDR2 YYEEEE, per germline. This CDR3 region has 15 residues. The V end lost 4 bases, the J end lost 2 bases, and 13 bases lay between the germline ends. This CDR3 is CASSTHNERNQPQHF. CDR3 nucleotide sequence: TGTGCCAGCAGCACCCATAACGAGCGCAATCAGCCCCAGCATTTT.

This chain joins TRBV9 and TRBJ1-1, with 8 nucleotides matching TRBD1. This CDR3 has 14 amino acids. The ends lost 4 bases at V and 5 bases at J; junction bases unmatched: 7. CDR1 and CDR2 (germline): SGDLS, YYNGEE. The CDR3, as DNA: TGTGCCAGCAGCCCCTACAGGGGGGGGACTGAAGCTTTCTTT. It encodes CASSPYRGGTEAFF.

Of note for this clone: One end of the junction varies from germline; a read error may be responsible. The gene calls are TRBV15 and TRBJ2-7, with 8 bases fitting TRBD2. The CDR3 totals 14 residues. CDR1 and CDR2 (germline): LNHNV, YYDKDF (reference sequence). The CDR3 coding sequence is TGTGCTACCATAGCGGGACCCCCCTCCTACGAGCAGTACTTC. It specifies CATIAGPPSYEQYF.

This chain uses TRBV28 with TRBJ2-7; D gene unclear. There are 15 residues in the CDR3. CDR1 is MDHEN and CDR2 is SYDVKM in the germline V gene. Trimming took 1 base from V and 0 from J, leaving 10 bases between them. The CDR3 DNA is TGTGCCAGCAGTTTATACTTCCAGGACTCCTACGAGCAGTACTTC. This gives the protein CASSLYFQDSYEQYF. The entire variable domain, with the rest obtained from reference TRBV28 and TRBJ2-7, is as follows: DVKVTQSSRYLVKRTGEKVFLECVQDMDHENMFWYRQDPGLGLRLIYFSYDVKMKEKGDIPEGYSVSREKKERFSLILESASTNQTSMYLCASSLYFQDSYEQYFGPGTRLTVT.

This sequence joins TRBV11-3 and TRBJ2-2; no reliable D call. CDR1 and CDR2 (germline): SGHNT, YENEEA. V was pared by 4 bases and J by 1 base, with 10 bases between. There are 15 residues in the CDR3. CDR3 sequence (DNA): TGTGCCAGCAGCTCAAGGACGGAGAACACCGGGGAGCTGTTTTTT. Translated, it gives CASSSRTENTGELFF.

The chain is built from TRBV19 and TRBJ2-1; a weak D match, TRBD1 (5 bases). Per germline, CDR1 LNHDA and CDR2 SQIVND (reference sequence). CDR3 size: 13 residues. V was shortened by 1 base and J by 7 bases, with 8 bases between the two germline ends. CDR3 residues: CASSIAPGNEQFF. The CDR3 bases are TGTGCCAGTAGTATAGCCCCAGGGAATGAGCAGTTCTTC. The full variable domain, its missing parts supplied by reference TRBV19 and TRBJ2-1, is DGGITQSPKYLFRKEGQNVTLSCEQNLNHDAMYWYRQDPGQGLRLIYYSQIVNDFQKGDIAEGYSVSREKKESFPLTVTSAQKNPTAFYLCASSIAPGNEQFFGPGTRLTVL.

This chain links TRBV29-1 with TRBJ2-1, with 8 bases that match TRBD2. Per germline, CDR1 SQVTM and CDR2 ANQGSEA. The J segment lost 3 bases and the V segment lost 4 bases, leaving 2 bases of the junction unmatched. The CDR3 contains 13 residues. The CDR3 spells CSVGLAYYNEQFF. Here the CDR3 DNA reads TGCAGCGTTGGACTAGCGTACTACAATGAGCAGTTCTTC.

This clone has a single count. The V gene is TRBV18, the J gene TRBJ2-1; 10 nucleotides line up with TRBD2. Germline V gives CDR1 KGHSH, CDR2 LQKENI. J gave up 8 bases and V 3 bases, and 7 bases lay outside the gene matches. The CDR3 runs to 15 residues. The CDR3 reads CASSPSSGSAYEQFF. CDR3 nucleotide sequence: TGTGCCAGCTCACCTTCTAGCGGGAGTGCCTATGAGCAGTTCTTC. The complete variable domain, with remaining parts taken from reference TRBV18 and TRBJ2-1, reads NAGVMQNPRHLVRRRGQEARLRCSPMKGHSHVYWYRQLPEEGLKFMVYLQKENIIDESGMPKERFSAEFPKEGPSILRIQQVVRGDSAAYFCASSPSSGSAYEQFFGPGTRLTVL.

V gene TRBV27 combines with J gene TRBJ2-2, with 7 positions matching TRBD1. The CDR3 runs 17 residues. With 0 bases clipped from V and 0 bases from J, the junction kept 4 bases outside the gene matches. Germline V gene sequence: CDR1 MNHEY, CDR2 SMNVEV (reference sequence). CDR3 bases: TGTGCCAGCAGTTTATCTGTAGGGACAGCGAACACCGGGGAGCTGTTTTTT. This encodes CASSLSVGTANTGELFF.